This T cell receptor beta chain appears in the sequencing data of a study of CD8 T cells in ankylosing spondylitis (dated by TCRdb to the late 2010s). Notes on the research overall: T cell receptor beta repertoires were profiled in healthy donors and ankylosing spondylitis patients so that disease-linked TCR variants could be found. In total, the full study cohort was made up of 95 to 110 healthy donors and roughly 27 ankylosing spondylitis patients. Samples of peripheral blood were taken, and for ankylosing spondylitis patients, synovial fluid was collected as well.

Overall results and qualifications from the work: A CD8+ phenotype was shown by the disease-linked clones, which were found at relatively low frequencies in peripheral blood. Some motif variants had previously been reported in the synovial fluid and blood of reactive arthritis patients, which suggests shared mechanisms of disease initiation. A TCR beta motif made up of fewer than 10 highly homologous amino acid variants appeared to be characteristic of blood from ankylosing spondylitis patients. The disease-linked clones were reported as significantly enriched in matched synovial fluid samples from ankylosing spondylitis patients.

About this clonotype itself: Its antigen is still unknown. Base qualities were left out, and no much larger clone turns up one base away.

The sequencer was an Illumina HiSeq 2500. TCR beta libraries were prepared by quantitative 5'-RACE with molecular barcodes. For the original study's pipeline: A new computational method, built on a probabilistic model of VDJ rearrangement, was used to identify disease-linked TCR variants. TCRdb passed the public sequencing reads through fastp at Q25 and MiXCR, retaining productive beta sequences. Each entry merges the rows of one CDR3 protein and shows their most common DNA and genes. These V and J calls derive from TCRdb rather than the authors' analysis. This sample holds under 250,000 distinct CDR3 sequences; over 30% were observed only once. The ten largest clones take up approximately 4.4% of the sample. The CDR3 covers 16 residues, taking in both the cysteine and the phenylalanine. Just CDR3 DNA is preserved here, 48 bases in frame from base 1. CDR1 and CDR2 (MNHEY, SMNVEV) derive from the germline V gene (reference sequence). V has 8 bases trimmed and J has 3 bases trimmed; junction bases matching no gene number 15.

The chain uses TRBV27 and TRBJ2-7; 8 nucleotides in the junction match TRBD1. The sequence derives from a male donor with ankylosing spondylitis or in good health (not recorded which). What was sequenced was blood, either unsorted or a sorted T cell fraction (not recorded which). DNA sequence: TGTGCCAGCGCCGACTTGCTGGGACAGGTTATCTACGAGCAGTACTTC. It encodes CASADLLGQVIYEQYF.